The 16 T cell receptor beta chains reported below all come from one sample, sequenced in a study of lung T cells in sarcoidosis with Löfgren's syndrome. TCRdb independently ran MiXCR on the reads; one entry per CDR3 protein. This sample has 60,000 to 70,000 distinct CDR3 sequences; approximately 22% occur once, and the top ten carry approximately 2.4%. Sequenced input: CD4+ T cells from PBMCs. Receptor source: a human donor with sarcoidosis (Löfgren's syndrome or another form), or a control subject (not recorded which).

This clonotype was found many times. This chain connects TRBV20-1 to TRBJ2-1, with 10 bases matching TRBD2. This CDR3 comprises 13 residues. In germline, CDR1 is DFQATT, CDR2 SNEGSKA (reference sequence). V was clipped by 4 bases and J by 6 bases; unmatched bases: 3. CDR3 coding DNA: TGCAGTGCTAAGCGGGGGGGGTTCAATGAGCAGTTCTTC. Translation: CSAKRGGFNEQFF.

Many counts were recorded for this clonotype. J is TRBJ2-1 and V is TRBV27, with a tentative D call TRBD2 (7 bases). Germline V gene lookup returns CDR1 MNHEY and CDR2 SMNVEV (reference sequence). The CDR3 consists of 15 residues. Trimming cost V 2 bases and J 11 bases, with 19 bases left between them. The DNA for the CDR3 is TGTGCCAGCAGTTTACCTAGCGGAGGGACAATGAAGCAGTTCTTC. Translation: CASSLPSGGTMKQFF.

The CDR3 nucleotides read TGTGCCAGCAGTGAAGCGGGATGGGGGATTGATAGCAATCAGCCCCAGCATTTT. It yields the protein CASSEAGWGIDSNQPQHF. The V gene is TRBV2, the J gene TRBJ1-5, with a tentative D call TRBD1 (5 bases). CDR1 is SNHLY, CDR2 FYNNEI, per germline. The CDR3 loop spans 18 amino acids. With 0 bases removed from V and 0 bases from J, the gap between germline ends came to 15 bases.

Ten or more counts support this clonotype. The chain combines TRBV28 with TRBJ1-1, with D uncertain. V was pared by 3 bases and J by 1 base, with 6 bases between. The CDR3 spans 13 residues. Looked up from germline, CDR1 is MDHEN and CDR2 is SYDVKM. CDR3 residues: CASSLGGNTEAFF. CDR3 sequence (DNA): TGTGCCAGCAGTTTGGGCGGGAACACTGAAGCTTTCTTT.

This clonotype was counted at least ten times. This chain connects TRBV6-1 to TRBJ2-7, with 7 bases identical to TRBD1. Germline V gene sequence: CDR1 MNHNS, CDR2 SASEGT. The CDR3 totals 15 residues. V gave up 5 bases and J gave up 2 bases; unmatched junction bases: 9. CDR3 region: CASSLTGTVTYEQYF. CDR3 sequence (DNA): TGTGCCAGCAGTTTAACCGGGACAGTCACCTACGAGCAGTACTTC.

The CDR3 spells CASSVAEAEAFF. In DNA form, the CDR3 reads TGTGCCAGCAGTGTAGCAGAGGCTGAAGCTTTCTTT. This sequence joins TRBV6-5 and TRBJ1-1; D unresolved. The V end lost 5 bases, the J end lost 6 bases, and 10 bases lay between the germline ends. Per germline, CDR1 MNHEY and CDR2 SVGAGI. CDR3 length: 12 residues.

This clonotype was observed many times. The V gene is TRBV27, the J gene TRBJ1-6, with 7 bases matching TRBD1. This CDR3 has 14 residues. CDR1 is MNHEY, CDR2 SMNVEV, per germline (reference sequence). Trimming removed 5 bases from V and 7 bases from J; junction bases left unmatched: 5. The DNA of the CDR3 is TGTGCCAGCAGTGCGACAGGGCCCAATTCACCCCTCCACTTT. Residues: CASSATGPNSPLHF.

By sample fraction, this clonotype is medium-sized. This chain uses TRBV6-2 or TRBV6-3 with TRBJ2-5; a weak D match, TRBD1 (6 bases). Germline lookup yields CDR1 MNHEY and CDR2 SVGEGT. V was trimmed by 0 bases and J by 3 bases, leaving 8 bases between them. The CDR3 is made up of 14 amino acids. CDR3 in amino acids: CASSYSYREETQYF. For the CDR3, the DNA is TGTGCCAGCAGTTACTCCTACAGGGAAGAGACCCAGTACTTC.

This clonotype was picked up many times. Written as DNA, the CDR3 is TGTGCCAGCAGCTTAGCAGGCACACAAGAGACCCAGTACTTC. Its translation: CASSLAGTQETQYF. This rearrangement joins TRBV7-2 to TRBJ2-5; D gene ambiguous. V dropped 0 bases and J dropped 2 bases, with 7 bases sitting between them. The CDR3 has 14 residues. Germline CDR1 is SGHTA and CDR2 is FQGNSA.

The chain employs TRBV7-2 and TRBJ1-2, with 7 nucleotides matching TRBD1. The CDR3 length is 13 residues. In germline, CDR1 is SGHTA, CDR2 FQGNSA. The J segment lost 8 bases and the V segment lost 4 bases, leaving 7 bases of the junction unmatched. The CDR3 sequence is CASSSRGGGGYTF. The CDR3 DNA reads TGTGCCAGCAGCTCCAGGGGGGGAGGAGGCTACACCTTC.

Many counts were recorded for this clonotype. The chain has TRBV4-3 and TRBJ2-2, with TRBD2 matching 11 bases. V lost 1 base, J lost 9 bases, and 13 bases stayed unmatched. Germline assignment: CDR1 LGHNA and CDR2 YSLEER. This CDR3 comprises 18 residues. This CDR3 is CASSQGSLGSGRARELFF. DNA for the CDR3: TGCGCCAGCAGCCAAGGCTCTCTTGGTAGCGGGAGGGCCCGGGAGCTGTTTTTT.

V usage is TRBV7-4 and J usage is TRBJ1-4, with TRBD1 matching 8 bases. The CDR3 loop spans 18 amino acids. The germline V gene encodes CDR1 SGHVT and CDR2 SQSDAQ. V lost 5 bases and J lost 5; bases outside the gene matches: 16. The CDR3 spells CASSPKPQPDRVNEKLFF. The CDR3 nucleotides read TGTGCCAGCAGCCCTAAGCCCCAACCGGACAGGGTCAATGAAAAACTGTTTTTT.

The rearrangement joins TRBV7-2 to TRBJ2-7; D is possibly TRBD2 (6 bases). The CDR3 length is 12 residues. V shed 3 bases and J shed 10 bases, with 13 bases lying between them. The germline V gene encodes CDR1 SGHTA and CDR2 FQGNSA. CDR3 coding DNA: TGTGCCAGCAGCTTGACTAGTGTGGAACAGTACTTC. It is translated as CASSLTSVEQYF.

Details on this clonotype: A single base separates this from a much larger clone, so it may be a read error. V and J are TRBV7-8 and TRBJ1-1; 7 nucleotides agree with TRBD1. This CDR3 contains 14 residues. The germline V gene has CDR1 SGHVS and CDR2 FQNEAQ. The CDR3 DNA reads as TGTGCCAGCAGCTACTCACAGGGGTACACTGAAACTTTCTTT. The encoded protein is CASSYSQGYTETFF.

This clonotype has at least ten counts. The V and J genes are TRBV5-1 and TRBJ2-3, with D tentatively TRBD2 (6 bases). The CDR3 loop spans 11 amino acids. The V and J ends lost 2 bases and 11 bases respectively, with 9 bases between them. The germline V gene encodes CDR1 SGHRS and CDR2 YFSETQ. The CDR3 here is CASSFGTWQYF. CDR3 nucleotides: TGCGCCAGCAGCTTTGGGACTTGGCAGTATTTT.

This clonotype has ten or more counts. The chain carries TRBV28 and TRBJ2-3; D might be TRBD2 (7 bases). V lost 6 bases and J lost 4, with 14 bases in between. Germline CDR1 reads MDHEN; CDR2 reads SYDVKM. The CDR3 is 14 amino acids. The CDR3 sequence: CASSEGGEADTQYF. The CDR3, as DNA: TGTGCCAGCAGCGAGGGGGGGGAGGCAGATACGCAGTATTTT.